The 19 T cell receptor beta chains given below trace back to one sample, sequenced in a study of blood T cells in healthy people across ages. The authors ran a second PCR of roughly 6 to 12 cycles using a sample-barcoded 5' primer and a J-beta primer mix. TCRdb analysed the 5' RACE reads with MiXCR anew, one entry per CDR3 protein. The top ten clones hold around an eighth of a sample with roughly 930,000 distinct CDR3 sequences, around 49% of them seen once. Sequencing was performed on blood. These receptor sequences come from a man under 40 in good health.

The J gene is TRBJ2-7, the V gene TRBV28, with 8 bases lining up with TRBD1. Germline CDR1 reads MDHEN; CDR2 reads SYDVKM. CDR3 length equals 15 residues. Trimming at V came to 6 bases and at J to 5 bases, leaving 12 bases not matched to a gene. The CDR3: CASREQGVFAHEQYF. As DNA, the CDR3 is TGTGCCAGCAGGGAACAGGGGGTGTTCGCGCACGAGCAGTACTTC.

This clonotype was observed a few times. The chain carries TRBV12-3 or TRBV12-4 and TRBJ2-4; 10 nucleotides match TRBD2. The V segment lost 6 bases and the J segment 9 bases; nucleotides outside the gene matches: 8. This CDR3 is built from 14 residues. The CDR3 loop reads CASSPSGGDIIQYF. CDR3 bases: TGTGCCAGCAGCCCGAGCGGGGGGGATATCATTCAGTACTTC.

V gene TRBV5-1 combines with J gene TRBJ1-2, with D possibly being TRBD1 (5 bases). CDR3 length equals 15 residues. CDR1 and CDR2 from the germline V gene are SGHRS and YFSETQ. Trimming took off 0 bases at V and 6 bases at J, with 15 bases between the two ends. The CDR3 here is CASSLGTTAVNGYTF. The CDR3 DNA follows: TGCGCCAGCAGCTTGGGGACGACAGCGGTGAATGGCTACACCTTC.

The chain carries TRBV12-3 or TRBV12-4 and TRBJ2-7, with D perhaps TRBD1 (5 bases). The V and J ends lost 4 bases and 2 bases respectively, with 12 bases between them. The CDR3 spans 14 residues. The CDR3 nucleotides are TGTGCCAGCAGTTATGGGGCGAGCACCTACGAGCAGTACTTC. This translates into CASSYGASTYEQYF.

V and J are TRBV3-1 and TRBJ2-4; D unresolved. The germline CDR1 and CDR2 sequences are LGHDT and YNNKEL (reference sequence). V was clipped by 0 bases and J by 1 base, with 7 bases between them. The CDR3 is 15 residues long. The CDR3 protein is CASSQEAGAKNIQYF. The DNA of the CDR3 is TGTGCCAGCAGCCAAGAGGCTGGGGCCAAAAACATTCAGTACTTC. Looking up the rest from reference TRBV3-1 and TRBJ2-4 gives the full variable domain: DTAVSQTPKYLVTQMGNDKSIKCEQNLGHDTMYWYKQDSKKFLKIMFSYNNKELIINETVPNRFSPKSPDKAHLNLHINSLELGDSAVYFCASSQEAGAKNIQYFGAGTRLSVL.

CDR3 DNA sequence: TGCAGTGCTAGACAGGCACCCTCTGGGGCCAACGTCCTGACTTTC. Translated, it gives CSARQAPSGANVLTF. This chain connects TRBV20-1 to TRBJ2-6; D gene ambiguous. From germline, CDR1 is DFQATT and CDR2 SNEGSKA (reference sequence). V was clipped by 2 bases and J by 0 bases, with 8 bases between them. The CDR3 consists of 15 residues.

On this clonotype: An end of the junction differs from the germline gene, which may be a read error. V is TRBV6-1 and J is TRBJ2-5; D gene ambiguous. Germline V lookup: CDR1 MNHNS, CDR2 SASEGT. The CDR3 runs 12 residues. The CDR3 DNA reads TGTGTCAGCACATCAGTCAGGGAGACCCAGTACTTC. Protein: CVSTSVRETQYF.

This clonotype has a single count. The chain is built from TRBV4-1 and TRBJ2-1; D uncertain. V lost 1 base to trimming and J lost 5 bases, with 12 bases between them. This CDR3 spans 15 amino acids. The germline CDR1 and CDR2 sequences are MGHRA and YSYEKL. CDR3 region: CASSQVPLGDNEQFF. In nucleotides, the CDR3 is TGCGCCAGCAGCCAAGTCCCCTTGGGTGACAATGAGCAGTTCTTC.

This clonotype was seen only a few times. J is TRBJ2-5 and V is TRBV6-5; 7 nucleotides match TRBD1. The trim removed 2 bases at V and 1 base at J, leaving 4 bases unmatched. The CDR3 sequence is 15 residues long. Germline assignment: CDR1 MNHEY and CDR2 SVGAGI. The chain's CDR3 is CASSYGQDLQETQYF. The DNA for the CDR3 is TGTGCCAGCAGTTACGGACAGGACCTCCAAGAGACCCAGTACTTC.

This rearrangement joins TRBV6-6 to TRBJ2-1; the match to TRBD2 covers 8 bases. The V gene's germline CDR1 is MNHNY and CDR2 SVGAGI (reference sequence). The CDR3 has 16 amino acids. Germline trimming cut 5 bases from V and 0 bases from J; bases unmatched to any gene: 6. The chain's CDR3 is CASSDRTSTSYNEQFF. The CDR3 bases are TGTGCCAGCAGTGATAGGACTAGCACCTCCTACAATGAGCAGTTCTTC.

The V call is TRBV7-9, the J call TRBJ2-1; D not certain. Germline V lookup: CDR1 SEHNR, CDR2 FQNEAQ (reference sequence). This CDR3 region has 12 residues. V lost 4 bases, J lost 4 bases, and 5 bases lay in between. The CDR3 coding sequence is TGTGCCAGCAGCTCCTATTACAATGAGCAGTTCTTC. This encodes CASSSYYNEQFF.

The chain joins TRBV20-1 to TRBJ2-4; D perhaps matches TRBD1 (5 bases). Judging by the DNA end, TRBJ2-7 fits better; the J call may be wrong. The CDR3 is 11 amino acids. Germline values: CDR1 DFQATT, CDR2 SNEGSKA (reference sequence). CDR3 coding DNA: TGCAGTGAGCAGGGCGAATACGAGCAGTACTTC. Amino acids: CSEQGEYEQYF.

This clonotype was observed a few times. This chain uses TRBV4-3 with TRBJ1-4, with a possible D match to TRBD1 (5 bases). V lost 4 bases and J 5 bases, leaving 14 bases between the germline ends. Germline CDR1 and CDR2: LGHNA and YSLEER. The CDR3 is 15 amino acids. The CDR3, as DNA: TGCGCCAGCAGCCCTCGGGGGGGATGGAATGAAAAACTGTTTTTT. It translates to CASSPRGGWNEKLFF.

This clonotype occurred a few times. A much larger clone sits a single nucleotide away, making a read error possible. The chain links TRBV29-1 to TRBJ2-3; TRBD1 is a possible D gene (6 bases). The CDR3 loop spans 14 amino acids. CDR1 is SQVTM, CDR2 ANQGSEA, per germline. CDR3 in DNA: TGCAGCGTCGACGCAGGGGAGCGCACAGATACGCGGTATTTT. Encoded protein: CSVDAGERTDTRYF.

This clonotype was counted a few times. CDR3 sequence: CASRGTSTDTQYF. The CDR3 DNA reads as TGTGCCAGCAGGGGGACTAGCACAGATACGCAGTATTTT. The chain is built from TRBV6-2 or TRBV6-3 and TRBJ2-3, with D perhaps matching TRBD2 (6 bases). Germline lookup yields CDR1 MNHEY and CDR2 SVGEGT. Trimming took off 6 bases at V and 0 bases at J, with 7 bases between the two ends. The CDR3 is made up of 13 amino acids.

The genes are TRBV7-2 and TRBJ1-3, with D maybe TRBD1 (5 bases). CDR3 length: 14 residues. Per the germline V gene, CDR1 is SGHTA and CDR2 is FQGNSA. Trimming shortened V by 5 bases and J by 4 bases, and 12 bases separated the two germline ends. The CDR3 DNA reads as TGTGCCAGCAGCCGCGCCGGGGCGGGAAACACCATATATTTT. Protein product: CASSRAGAGNTIYF.

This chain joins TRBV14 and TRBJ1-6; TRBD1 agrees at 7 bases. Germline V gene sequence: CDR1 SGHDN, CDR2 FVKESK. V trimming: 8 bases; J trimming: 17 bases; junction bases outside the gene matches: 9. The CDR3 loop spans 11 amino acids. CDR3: CASAGTADIHF. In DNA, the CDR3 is TGTGCCAGCGCCGGGACAGCGGACATCCACTTT.

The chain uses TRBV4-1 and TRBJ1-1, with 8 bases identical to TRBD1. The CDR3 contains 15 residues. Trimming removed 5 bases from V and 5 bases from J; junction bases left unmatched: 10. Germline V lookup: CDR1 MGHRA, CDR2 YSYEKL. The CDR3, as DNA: TGCGCCAGCAGCGGAGGACAGGGACGCTTAACTGAAGCTTTCTTT. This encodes CASSGGQGRLTEAFF.

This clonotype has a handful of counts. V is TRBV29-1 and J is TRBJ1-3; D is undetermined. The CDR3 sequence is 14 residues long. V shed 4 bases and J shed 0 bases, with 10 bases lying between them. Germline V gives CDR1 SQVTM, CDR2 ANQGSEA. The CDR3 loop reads CSVVDQSSGNTIYF. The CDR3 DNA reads TGCAGCGTTGTGGACCAAAGCTCTGGAAACACCATATATTTT.